This T cell receptor (beta chain) was captured in a study of T cells after yellow fever vaccination. One entry per CDR3 protein, called by TCRdb with MiXCR from the 5' RACE reads. The sample lists approximately 300,000 distinct CDR3 sequences, around 6.8% occurring once. This clonotype was counted a few times. The sequence derives from a man younger than 30 who received the YFV17D yellow fever vaccine. Here the sequenced sample was PBMCs, taken approximately 47 days after the first yellow fever vaccination.

The CDR3 region has the DNA TGCGCCAGCAGGGTACAGGGGGCTGACACTGAAGCTTTCTTT. Translated: CASRVQGADTEAFF. The rearrangement joins TRBV5-1 to TRBJ1-1; 9 bases agree with TRBD1. The CDR3 length is 14 residues. With 5 bases clipped from V and 3 bases from J, the junction kept 5 bases outside the gene matches. Germline V gene lookup returns CDR1 SGHRS and CDR2 YFSETQ.